This entry lists 6 T cell receptor beta chains sequenced from one sample in a study of HIV-infected patients and healthy controls. Antiretroviral therapy had run roughly three months, about 14 weeks, before follow-up blood collection. All unsorted peripheral T cells were captured because whole blood was used without fractionation. Alpha and beta constant-region primers primed reverse transcription of approximately 460 ng RNA. Using multiplexing indices, alpha and beta chain libraries were generated apart by chain-specific third strand synthesis. MiXCR, applied by TCRdb to the 5' RACE reads, yields one record per CDR3 protein. The table includes 8,000 to 9,500 distinct CDR3 sequences, around 9.3% detected once. Sequencing used blood, obtained during antiretroviral therapy. These receptors originate from an adult with HIV infection.

This clonotype is deemed medium-sized (0.01 to 0.1%). The chain employs TRBV3-1 and TRBJ1-2; 8 bases are a match to TRBD1. CDR3 length: 16 residues. Per germline, CDR1 LGHDT and CDR2 YNNKEL (reference sequence). Trimming at V came to 1 base and at J to 5 bases, leaving 9 bases not matched to a gene. The CDR3 loop is CASSQALTGGDYGYTF. The CDR3 region has the DNA TGTGCCAGCAGCCAAGCCCTCACAGGGGGTGATTATGGCTACACCTTC.

The sample holds a few counts of this clonotype. The genes are TRBV19 and TRBJ1-1, with TRBD1 matching 7 bases. The CDR3 consists of 13 residues. The junction had 5 bases not matched to a gene; V was cut back by 6 bases and J by 4 bases. Germline V lookup: CDR1 LNHDA, CDR2 SQIVND (reference sequence). The CDR3 coding sequence is TGTGCCAGTAGACCGGGACAGCGCACTGAAGCTTTCTTT. It translates to CASRPGQRTEAFF.

In its sample, this clonotype was seen many times. The rearrangement links TRBV27 to TRBJ1-1; 7 bases fit TRBD1. The CDR3 loop spans 17 amino acids. After removal of 6 bases from V and 3 bases from J, the junction contained 16 bases not matched to a gene. In germline, CDR1 is MNHEY, CDR2 SMNVEV (reference sequence). The CDR3 DNA reads TGTGCCAGCAGCGGAGTATGGTTCGACAGGGCCGACACTGAAGCTTTCTTT. Translation: CASSGVWFDRADTEAFF.

This clonotype has ten or more counts. The chain uses TRBV29-1 and TRBJ1-1; 9 bases agree with TRBD1. V was pared by 6 bases and J by 4 bases, with 3 bases of the junction left unmatched. This CDR3 has 12 amino acids. Germline assignment: CDR1 SQVTM and CDR2 ANQGSEA. CDR3 nucleotides: TGCAGCGTCAGACAGGGGGGCACTGAAGCTTTCTTT. As protein: CSVRQGGTEAFF.

This clonotype was found a few times. The rearrangement joins TRBV19 to TRBJ2-2; D is unclear. Per germline, CDR1 LNHDA and CDR2 SQIVND (reference sequence). The CDR3 contains 11 residues. V was shortened by 4 bases and J by 8 bases, with 5 bases between the two germline ends. This CDR3 reads CASSTGGELFF. The CDR3 region has the DNA TGTGCCAGTAGTACCGGTGGGGAGCTGTTTTTT. The full variable domain, in which reference TRBV19 and TRBJ2-2 provide the parts outside the CDR3, is DGGITQSPKYLFRKEGQNVTLSCEQNLNHDAMYWYRQDPGQGLRLIYYSQIVNDFQKGDIAEGYSVSREKKESFPLTVTSAQKNPTAFYLCASSTGGELFFGEGSRLTVL.

This clonotype showed up many times. This rearrangement joins TRBV2 to TRBJ1-5; 9 positions match TRBD1. This CDR3 spans 12 amino acids. Trimming removed 6 bases from V and 7 bases from J; junction bases left unmatched: 1. From germline, CDR1 is SNHLY and CDR2 FYNNEI. The CDR3, as DNA: TGTGCCAGCAGCGGACAGGGGCAGCCCCAGCATTTT. It codes for CASSGQGQPQHF.